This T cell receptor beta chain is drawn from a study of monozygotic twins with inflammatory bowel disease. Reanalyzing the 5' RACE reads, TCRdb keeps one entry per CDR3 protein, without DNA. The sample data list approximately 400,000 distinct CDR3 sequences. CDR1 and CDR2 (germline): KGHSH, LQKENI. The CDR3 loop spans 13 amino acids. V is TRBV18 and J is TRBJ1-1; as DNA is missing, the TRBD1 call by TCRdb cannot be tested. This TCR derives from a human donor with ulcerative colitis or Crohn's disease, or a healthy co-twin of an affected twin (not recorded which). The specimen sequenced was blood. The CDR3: CASSPSGTVGAFF.